This T cell receptor beta chain was retrieved from a study of Ad26.COV2.S vaccination and SARS-CoV-2 variants. Whole-study context: The donor belonged to the COV1001 Ad26.COV2.S trial arm. General study results and limits: Individuals receiving vaccine had higher spike-specific TCR breadth than placebo recipients did.

Comment on this clone: Its antigen is not identified.

Treatment indicated: some 20 received Ad26.COV2.S at low or high dose, single or two shots; 5 received placebo; per-sample allocation not given. Repertoires come from day 63 after the first vaccine or placebo injection. SARS-CoV-2 spike from the Wuhan strain was encoded by the vaccine, an Ad26 vector. The data were produced by immunoSEQ multiplex PCR, yet TCRdb's version contains in-frame clones alone and is incomplete. The data show 400,000 to 450,000 clones, with roughly 90% seen just once and over 1.5% held by the top ten. The CDR3 is 15 residues long. Germline CDR1 and CDR2: MNHEY and SVGAGI. Trimming stripped 2 bases from V and 3 bases from J, with 13 bases between.

The sample was peripheral blood, taken in a trial of Ad26.COV2.S vaccine versus placebo. This receptor was obtained from a person between 18 and 65 years old who received the Ad26.COV2.S COVID-19 vaccine or a placebo. The V call is TRBV6-5, the J call TRBJ1-1; possibly TRBD1 for D (5 bases). CDR3 coding DNA: TGTGCCAGCAGTTACGCCAGGGTGGGGGACACTGAAGCTTTCTTT. Translated: CASSYARVGDTEAFF.